This TCR beta chain originates from a study of response to subunit inactivated influenza vaccine. The CDR3 has 15 residues. V was clipped by 7 bases and J by 4 bases, with 19 bases between them. This clonotype has only a few counts. TCRdb re-analysed the RT-PCR reads in MiXCR, keeping a single row per CDR3 protein. The sample has some 550,000 distinct CDR3 sequences; under 30% are singletons. A further study also used this sample, focusing on T cells expressing NK-cell markers. From that study: UMIs were included in TCR beta cDNA generated by 5'RACE template switching. Sorting was limited to alpha-beta TCR-expressing T cells with an anti-gamma-delta TCR antibody in several experiments. As a fraction of CD8+ T cells, dominant NKG2C+ clonotypes reached about 1.0-8% in six donors.

This sample comprised CD4+ T cells sorted from PBMCs, obtained 11 to 12 days after vaccination. The clonotype was recovered from a man between 50 and 59 years old who received an inactivated influenza vaccine. This sequence joins TRBV12-3 or TRBV12-4 and TRBJ1-2, with D perhaps matching TRBD1 (6 bases). The CDR3 region is CASNLQGGIGYGYTF. In nucleotides, the CDR3 is TGTGCCAGCAACCTACAGGGCGGGATCGGCTATGGCTACACCTTC.